Here is one T cell receptor (beta chain) with its context. Method: immunoSEQ multiplex PCR; TCRdb's copy keeps in-frame clones and lacks some. The data contain some 27,000 clones, around three fifths of them singletons. This sample is part of a study of cytotoxic CD8 clonotypes in ibrutinib-treated CLL. Per the germline V gene, CDR1 is MNHEY and CDR2 is SMNVEV (reference sequence). This CDR3 region has 12 residues. The ends were cut back, 6 bases at V and 4 bases at J, with 6 bases in the middle. The rearrangement uses TRBV27 and TRBJ2-2; D is uncertain. This clonotype originated in a human donor with chronic lymphocytic leukemia. The specimen was PBMCs, collected before ibrutinib treatment. The DNA for the CDR3 is TGTGCCAGCAGGGTATCCACCGGGGAGCTGTTTTTT. Its translation is CASRVSTGELFF.